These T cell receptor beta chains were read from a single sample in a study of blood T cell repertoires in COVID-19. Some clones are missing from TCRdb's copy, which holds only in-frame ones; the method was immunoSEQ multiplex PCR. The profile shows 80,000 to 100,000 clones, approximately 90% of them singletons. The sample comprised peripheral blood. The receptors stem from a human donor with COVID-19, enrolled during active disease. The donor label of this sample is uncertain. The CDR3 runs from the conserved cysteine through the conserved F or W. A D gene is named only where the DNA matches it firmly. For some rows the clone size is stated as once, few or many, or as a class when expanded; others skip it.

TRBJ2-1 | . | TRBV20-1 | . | TGCAGTGCTAGAGATAGTTTTGAGCAGTTCTTC | CSARDSFEQFF
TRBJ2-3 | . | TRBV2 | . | TGTGCCAGCAGCGTACAGTCTAGCACAGATACGCAGTATTTT | CASSVQSSTDTQYF
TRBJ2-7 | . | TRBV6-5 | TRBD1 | TGTGCCAGCAGCCGAGGGACAGGGAGCCACGAGCAGTACTTC | CASSRGTGSHEQYF
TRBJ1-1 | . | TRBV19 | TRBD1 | TGTGCCAGTAGTCTCGGGACAGGGTTCGATGAAGCTTTCTTT | CASSLGTGFDEAFF
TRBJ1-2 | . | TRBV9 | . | TGTGCCAGCAGCTCCGGGATCCAACCTAACTATGGCTACACCTTC | CASSSGIQPNYGYTF
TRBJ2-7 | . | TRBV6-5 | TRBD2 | TGTGCCAGCAGTTACAAAGCGGGGGGGAGCTACGAGCAGTACTTC | CASSYKAGGSYEQYF
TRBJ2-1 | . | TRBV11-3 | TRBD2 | TGTGCCAGTAGCGGCGGGAGGTGGAATGAGCAGTTCTTC | CASSGGRWNEQFF
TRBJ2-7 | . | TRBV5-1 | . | TGCGCCAGCAGCTTAAGAGGGGGTTCATACGAGCAGTACTTC | CASSLRGGSYEQYF
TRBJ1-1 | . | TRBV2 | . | TGTGCCAGCAGTGGCGGGTCAGTTAACACTGAAGCTTTCTTT | CASSGGSVNTEAFF
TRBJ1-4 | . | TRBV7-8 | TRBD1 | TGTGCCAGCAGCCAAGAGTCGACAGGGACTAATGAAAAACTGTTTTTT | CASSQESTGTNEKLFF
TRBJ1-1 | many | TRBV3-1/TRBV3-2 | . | TGTGCCAGCAGCCAAGGGTCCACAAGGGGAGAAGCTTTCTTT | CASSQGSTRGEAFF
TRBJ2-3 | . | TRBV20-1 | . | TGCAGTGCTAGTTTGCGCCGGAACAGGTCCACAGATACGCAGTATTTT | CSASLRRNRSTDTQYF
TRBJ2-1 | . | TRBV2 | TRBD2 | TGTGCCAGCAGGACGGGGGGGGTCTACAATGAGCAGTTCTTC | CASRTGGVYNEQFF
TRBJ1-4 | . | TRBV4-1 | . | TGCGCCAGCAGCCAAGATTCTGCCCGGGGGGTGTTTTTT | CASSQDSARGVFF
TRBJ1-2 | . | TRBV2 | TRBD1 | TGTGCCAGCAGTTCTACAGGGGAAGGTGGCTATGGCTACACCTTC | CASSSTGEGGYGYTF
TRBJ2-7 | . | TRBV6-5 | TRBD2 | TGTGCCAGCAGGGGGCTAGCGGGAACCTACGAGCAGTACTTC | CASRGLAGTYEQYF
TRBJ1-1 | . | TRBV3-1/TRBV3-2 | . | TGTGCCAGCAGCCAATTCAGCGGTGGGGAAGCTTTCTTT | CASSQFSGGEAFF
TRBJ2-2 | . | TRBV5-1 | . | TGCGCCAGCAGTCGGGACTACACCGGGGAGCTGTTTTTT | CASSRDYTGELFF
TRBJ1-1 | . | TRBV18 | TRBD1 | TGTGCCAGCTCACCTCACCCTGGACAGGGGAGAACTGAAGCTTTCTTT | CASSPHPGQGRTEAFF
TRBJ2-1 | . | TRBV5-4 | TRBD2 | TGTGCCAGCAGCTTGGCCGCGGGGGGGTTTTTCGGTGAGCAGTTCTTC | CASSLAAGGFFGEQFF
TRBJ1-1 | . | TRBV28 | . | TGTGCCAGCATCAGGGGCCTCGCTTACTCTGAAGCTTTCTTT | CASIRGLAYSEAFF
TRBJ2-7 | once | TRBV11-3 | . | TGTGCCAGCAGCTTACTGTATGACACTTACGAGCAGTACTTC | CASSLLYDTYEQYF
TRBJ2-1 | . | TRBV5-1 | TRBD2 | TGCGCCAGCAGCACTTTAGCGGGGGGGTTGGCCTACAATGAGCAGTTCTTC | CASSTLAGGLAYNEQFF
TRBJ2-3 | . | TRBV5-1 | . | TGCGCCAGCAGCTTGTTGGGCACTTCGGATACGCAGTATTTT | CASSLLGTSDTQYF
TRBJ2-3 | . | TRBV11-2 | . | TGTGCCAGCAGCTTAGGTAGCTCCAGCACAGATACGCAGTATTTT | CASSLGSSSTDTQYF
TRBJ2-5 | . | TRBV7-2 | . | TGTGCCAGCAGCTCCGAGGGGACTGCACAAGAGACCCAGTACTTC | CASSSEGTAQETQYF
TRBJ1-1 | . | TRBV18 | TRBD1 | TGTGCCAGCTCACCAATCGACAGGGGGTACACTGAAGCTTTCTTT | CASSPIDRGYTEAFF
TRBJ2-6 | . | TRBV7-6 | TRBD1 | TGTGCCAGCAGCTTAGTGACAGGGGACTTATCTGGGGCCAACGTCCTGACTTTC | CASSLVTGDLSGANVLTF
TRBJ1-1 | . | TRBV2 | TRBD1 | TGTGCCAGCAGCGACGGACAGGCGAACACTGAAGCTTTCTTT | CASSDGQANTEAFF
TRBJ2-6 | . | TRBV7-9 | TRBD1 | TGTGCCAGCAGCTTAGACAGGGGATCATCTGGGGCCAACGTCCTGACTTTC | CASSLDRGSSGANVLTF
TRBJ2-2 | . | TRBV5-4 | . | TGTGCCAGCAGCTTGGAAGGGGGAAGAACCGGGGAGCTGTTTTTT | CASSLEGGRTGELFF
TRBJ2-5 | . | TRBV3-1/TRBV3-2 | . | TGTGCCAGCGAAGGGGGTTCGTACCAAGAGACCCAGTACTTC | CASEGGSYQETQYF
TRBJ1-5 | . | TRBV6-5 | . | TGTGCCAGCAGTTACGACATAAATCAGCCCCAGCATTTT | CASSYDINQPQHF
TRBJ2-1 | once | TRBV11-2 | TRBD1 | TGTGCCAGCAGCTATTCCTGGGGGACAGGGTCATACAATGAGCAGTTCTTC | CASSYSWGTGSYNEQFF
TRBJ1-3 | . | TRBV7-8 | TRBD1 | TGTGCCAGCAGCTACGGACAGGGATCCTCTGGAAACACCATATATTTT | CASSYGQGSSGNTIYF
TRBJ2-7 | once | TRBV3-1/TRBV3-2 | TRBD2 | TGTGCCAGCAGCCCCGAGGGCGGGGGGTGGTACGAGCAGTACTTC | CASSPEGGGWYEQYF
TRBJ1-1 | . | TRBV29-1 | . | TGCAGCGTTGGACAGCAGAACACTGAAGCTTTCTTT | CSVGQQNTEAFF
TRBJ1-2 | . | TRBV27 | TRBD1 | TGTGCCAGCAGTTCGGGACAGGGGGCTGTAGGACTCTATGGCTACACCTTC | CASSSGQGAVGLYGYTF
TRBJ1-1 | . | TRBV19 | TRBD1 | TGTGCCAGTAGTCACCGGGACAGGGAGAACACTGAAGCTTTCTTT | CASSHRDRENTEAFF
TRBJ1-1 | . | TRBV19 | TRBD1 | TGTGCCAGTAGTGCTACAGGGGGCACTGAAGCTTTCTTT | CASSATGGTEAFF
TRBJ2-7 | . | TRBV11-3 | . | TGTGCCAGCAGCTTAGATCTCAGCAGGACCGGGGTCAACGAGCAGTACTTC | CASSLDLSRTGVNEQYF
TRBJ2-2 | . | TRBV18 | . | TGTGCCAGCTCACCAGGGGCACAAAACACCGGGGAGCTGTTTTTT | CASSPGAQNTGELFF
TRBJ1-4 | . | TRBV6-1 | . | TGTGCCAGCAGTGAACTGGGGCGACTGTTTTTT | CASSELGRLFF
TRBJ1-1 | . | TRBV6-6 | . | TGTGCCAGCAGAGACGGGGGGCGGAACACTGAAGCTTTCTTT | CASRDGGRNTEAFF